Only a few counts were recorded for the clone carrying this T cell receptor (beta chain). The antigen is not known. This sample was taken from a study of T-cell memory formation after mild COVID-19. Study-level background: Clusters of TCRs were largely donor specific. Study-wide results and limits: Contracting CD8+ clones were enriched in EMRA, CD4+ mainly in CM and EM. That cross-reactive memory joined was suggested by some responding clones appearing in pre-infection memory.

TCRdb re-derived calls from the 5' RACE reads in MiXCR, one entry per CDR3 protein. This sample has roughly 250,000 distinct CDR3 sequences; roughly 17% occur once, and the top ten carry 3.5%. V was pared by 1 base and J by 0 bases, with 9 bases between. The CDR3 is 15 residues long. V is TRBV12-3 or TRBV12-4 and J is TRBJ1-2; unclear D gene. The receptor's source is a man in his late teens or twenties who had mild COVID-19 (a few samples of this study predate the infection). Cell type and time point are not known. What was sequenced was PBMCs or a T cell subset sorted from them (not recorded which). DNA of the CDR3: TGTGCCAGCAGTTTAGGAGGAACAACTAACTATGGCTACACCTTC. This codes for CASSLGGTTNYGYTF.